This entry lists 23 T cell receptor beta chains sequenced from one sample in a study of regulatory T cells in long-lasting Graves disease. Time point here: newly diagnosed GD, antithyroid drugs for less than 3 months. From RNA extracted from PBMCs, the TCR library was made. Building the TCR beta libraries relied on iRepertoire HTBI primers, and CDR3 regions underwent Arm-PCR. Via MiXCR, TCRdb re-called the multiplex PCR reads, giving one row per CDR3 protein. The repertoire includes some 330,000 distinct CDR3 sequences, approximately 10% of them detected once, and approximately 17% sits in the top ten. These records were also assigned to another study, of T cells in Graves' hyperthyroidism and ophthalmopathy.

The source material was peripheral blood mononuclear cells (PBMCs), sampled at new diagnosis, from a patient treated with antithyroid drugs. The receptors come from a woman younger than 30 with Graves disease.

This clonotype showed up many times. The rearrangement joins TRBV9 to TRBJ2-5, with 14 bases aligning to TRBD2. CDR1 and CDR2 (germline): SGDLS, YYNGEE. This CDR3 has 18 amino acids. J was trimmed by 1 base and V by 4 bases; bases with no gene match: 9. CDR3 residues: CASSPRLAGGPPQETQYF. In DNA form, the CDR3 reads TGTGCCAGCAGCCCCCGACTAGCGGGGGGGCCGCCCCAAGAGACCCAGTACTTC.

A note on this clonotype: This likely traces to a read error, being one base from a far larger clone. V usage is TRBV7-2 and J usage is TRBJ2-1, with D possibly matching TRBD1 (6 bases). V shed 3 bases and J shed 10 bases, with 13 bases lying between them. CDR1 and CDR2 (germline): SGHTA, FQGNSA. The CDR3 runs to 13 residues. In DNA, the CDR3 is TGTGCCAGCAGCTTGGCAGGGGAGTACGAGCAGTTCTTC. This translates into CASSLAGEYEQFF.

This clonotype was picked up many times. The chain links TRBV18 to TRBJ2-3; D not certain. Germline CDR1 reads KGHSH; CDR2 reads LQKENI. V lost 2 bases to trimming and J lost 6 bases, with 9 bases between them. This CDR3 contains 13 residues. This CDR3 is CASSPNLGDTQYF. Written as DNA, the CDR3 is TGTGCCAGCTCACCAAATCTGGGGGATACGCAGTATTTT.

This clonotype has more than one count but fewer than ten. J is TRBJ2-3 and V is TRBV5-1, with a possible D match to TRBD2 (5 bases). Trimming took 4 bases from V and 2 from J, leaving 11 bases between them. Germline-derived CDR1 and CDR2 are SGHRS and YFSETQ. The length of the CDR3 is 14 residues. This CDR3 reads CASSIGLITDTQYF. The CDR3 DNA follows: TGCGCCAGCAGCATAGGACTCATCACAGATACGCAGTATTTT.

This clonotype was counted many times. The DNA of the CDR3 is TGCAGTGCTAGGGACAGGGAAGCCCAGTACTTC. This encodes CSARDREAQYF. The chain joins TRBV20-1 to TRBJ2-5; 8 bases map to TRBD1. After removal of 3 bases from V and 9 bases from J, the junction contained 3 bases not matched to a gene. The germline V gene has CDR1 DFQATT and CDR2 SNEGSKA (reference sequence). This CDR3 spans 11 amino acids.

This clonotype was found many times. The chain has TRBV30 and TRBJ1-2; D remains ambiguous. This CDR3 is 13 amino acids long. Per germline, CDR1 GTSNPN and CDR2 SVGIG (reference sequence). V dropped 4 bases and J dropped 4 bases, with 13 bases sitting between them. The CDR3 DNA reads TGTGCCTGGACCTTAGGGTTTAGCTATGGCTACACCTTC. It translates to CAWTLGFSYGYTF. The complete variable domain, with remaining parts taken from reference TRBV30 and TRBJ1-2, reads SQTIHQWPATLVQPVGSPLSLECTVEGTSNPNLYWYRQAAGRGLQLLFYSVGIGQISSEVPQNLSASRPQDRQFILSSKKLLLSDSGFYLCAWTLGFSYGYTFGSGTRLTVV.

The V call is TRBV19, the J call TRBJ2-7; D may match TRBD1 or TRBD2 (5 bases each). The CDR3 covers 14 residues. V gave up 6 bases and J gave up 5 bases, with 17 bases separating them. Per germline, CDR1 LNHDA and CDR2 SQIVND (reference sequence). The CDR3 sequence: CASSPTGTGNEQYF. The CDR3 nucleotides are TGTGCCAGTAGCCCCACCGGGACGGGAAACGAGCAGTACTTC. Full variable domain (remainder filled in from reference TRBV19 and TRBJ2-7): DGGITQSPKYLFRKEGQNVTLSCEQNLNHDAMYWYRQDPGQGLRLIYYSQIVNDFQKGDIAEGYSVSREKKESFPLTVTSAQKNPTAFYLCASSPTGTGNEQYFGPGTRLTVT.

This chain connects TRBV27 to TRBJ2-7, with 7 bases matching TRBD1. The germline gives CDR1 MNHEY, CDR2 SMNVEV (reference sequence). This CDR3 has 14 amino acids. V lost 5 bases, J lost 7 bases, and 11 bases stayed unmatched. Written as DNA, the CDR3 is TGTGCCAGCAGTCTGTCCAGGGGGTCAGGGGAGCAGTACGTC. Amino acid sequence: CASSLSRGSGEQYV.

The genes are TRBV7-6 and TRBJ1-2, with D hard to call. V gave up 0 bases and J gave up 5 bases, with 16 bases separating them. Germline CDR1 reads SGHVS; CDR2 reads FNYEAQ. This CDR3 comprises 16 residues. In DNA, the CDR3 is TGTGCCAGCAGCTTAGCGTCTGAGGACCTGAGATATGGCTACACCTTC. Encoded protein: CASSLASEDLRYGYTF.

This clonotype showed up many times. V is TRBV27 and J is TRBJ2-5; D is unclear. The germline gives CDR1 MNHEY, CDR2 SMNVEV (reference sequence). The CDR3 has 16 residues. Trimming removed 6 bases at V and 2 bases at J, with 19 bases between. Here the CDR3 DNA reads TGTGCCAGCAGACCACGCAGCAAGCATGAACAAGAGACCCAGTACTTC. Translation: CASRPRSKHEQETQYF.

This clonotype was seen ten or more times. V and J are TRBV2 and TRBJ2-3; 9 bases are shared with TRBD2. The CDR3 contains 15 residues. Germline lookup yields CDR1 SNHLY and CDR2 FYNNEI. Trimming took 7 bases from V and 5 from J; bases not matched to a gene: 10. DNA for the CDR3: TGTGCCAGCATCCCCGGCGGGGGGGCGGGAGATACGCAGTATTTT. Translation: CASIPGGGAGDTQYF.

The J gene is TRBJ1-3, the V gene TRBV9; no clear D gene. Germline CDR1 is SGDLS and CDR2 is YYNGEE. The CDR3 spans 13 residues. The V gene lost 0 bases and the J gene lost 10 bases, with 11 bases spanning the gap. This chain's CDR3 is CASSVEVGRTIYF. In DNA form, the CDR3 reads TGTGCCAGCAGCGTAGAGGTGGGGAGAACCATATATTTT.

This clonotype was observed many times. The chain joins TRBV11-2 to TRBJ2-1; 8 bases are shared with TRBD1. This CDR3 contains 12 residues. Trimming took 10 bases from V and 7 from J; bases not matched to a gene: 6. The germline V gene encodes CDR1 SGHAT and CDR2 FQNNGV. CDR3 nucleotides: TGTGCCAACAGGGGGGCAGGGAATGAGCAGTTCTTC. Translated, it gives CANRGAGNEQFF.

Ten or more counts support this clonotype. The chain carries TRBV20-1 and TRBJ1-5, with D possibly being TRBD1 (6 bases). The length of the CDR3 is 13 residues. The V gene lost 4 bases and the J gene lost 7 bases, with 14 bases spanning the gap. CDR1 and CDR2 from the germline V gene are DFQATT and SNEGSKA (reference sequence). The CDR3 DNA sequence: TGCAGTGCTAACGGGGGGCGCGAACAGCCCCAGCATTTT. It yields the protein CSANGGREQPQHF.

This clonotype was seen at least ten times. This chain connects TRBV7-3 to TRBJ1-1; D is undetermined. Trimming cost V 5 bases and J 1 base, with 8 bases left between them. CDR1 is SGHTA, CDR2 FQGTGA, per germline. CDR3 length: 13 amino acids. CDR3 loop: CASSNGRNTEAFF. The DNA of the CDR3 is TGTGCCAGCAGCAATGGACGGAACACTGAAGCTTTCTTT.

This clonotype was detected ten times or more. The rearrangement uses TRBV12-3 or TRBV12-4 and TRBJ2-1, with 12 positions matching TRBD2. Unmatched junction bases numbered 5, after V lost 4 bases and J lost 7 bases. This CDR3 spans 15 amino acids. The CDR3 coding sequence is TGTGCCAGCAGTTCCTCTAGCGGGGGGGTAAATGAGCAGTTCTTC. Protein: CASSSSSGGVNEQFF.

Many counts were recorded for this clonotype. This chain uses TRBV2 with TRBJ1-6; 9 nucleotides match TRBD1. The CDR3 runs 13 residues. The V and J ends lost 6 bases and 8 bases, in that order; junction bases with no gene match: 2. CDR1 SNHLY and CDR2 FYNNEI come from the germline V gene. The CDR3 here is CASRGDRDSPLHF. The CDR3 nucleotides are TGTGCCAGCAGGGGGGACAGGGATTCACCCCTCCACTTT.

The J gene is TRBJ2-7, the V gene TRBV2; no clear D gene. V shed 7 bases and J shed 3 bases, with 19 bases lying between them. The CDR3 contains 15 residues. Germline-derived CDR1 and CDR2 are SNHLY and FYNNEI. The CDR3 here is CASNEDPESDYEQYV. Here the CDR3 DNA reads TGTGCCAGCAACGAGGACCCCGAGTCGGACTACGAGCAGTACGTC.

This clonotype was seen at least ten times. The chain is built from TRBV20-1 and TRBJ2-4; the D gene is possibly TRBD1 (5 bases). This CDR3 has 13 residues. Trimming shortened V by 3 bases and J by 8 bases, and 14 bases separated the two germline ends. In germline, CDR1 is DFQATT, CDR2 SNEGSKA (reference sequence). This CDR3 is CSARSGSRDIQYF. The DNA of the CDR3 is TGCAGTGCTAGGTCAGGGTCTAGGGACATTCAGTACTTC.

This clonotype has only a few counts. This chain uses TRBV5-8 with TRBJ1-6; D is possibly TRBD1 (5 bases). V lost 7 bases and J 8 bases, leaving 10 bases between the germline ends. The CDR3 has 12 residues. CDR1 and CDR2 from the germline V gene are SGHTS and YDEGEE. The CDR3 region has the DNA TGTGCCAGCCGGGACGGACATTCACCCCTCCACTTT. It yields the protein CASRDGHSPLHF.

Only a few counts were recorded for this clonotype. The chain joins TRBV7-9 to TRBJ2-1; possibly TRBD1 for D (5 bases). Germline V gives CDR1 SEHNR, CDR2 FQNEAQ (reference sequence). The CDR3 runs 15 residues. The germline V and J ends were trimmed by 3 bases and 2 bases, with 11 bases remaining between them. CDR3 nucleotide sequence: TGTGCCAGCAGCTTTCAGGGAAGTCCCTACAATGAGCAGTTCTTC. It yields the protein CASSFQGSPYNEQFF.

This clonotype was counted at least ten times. CDR3 residues: CSVGPIDGYTF. CDR3 DNA sequence: TGCAGCGTTGGGCCAATCGATGGCTACACCTTC. V gene TRBV29-1 combines with J gene TRBJ1-2; D ambiguous. V was shortened by 4 bases and J by 6 bases, with 9 bases between the two germline ends. Germline assignment: CDR1 SQVTM and CDR2 ANQGSEA. The CDR3 covers 11 residues.

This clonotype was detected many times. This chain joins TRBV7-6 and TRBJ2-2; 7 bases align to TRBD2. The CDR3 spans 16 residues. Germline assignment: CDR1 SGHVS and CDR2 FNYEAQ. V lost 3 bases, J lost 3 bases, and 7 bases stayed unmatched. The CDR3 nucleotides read TGTGCCAGCAGCTTTCTCCGGACTAGTTACACCGGGGAGCTGTTTTTT. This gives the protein CASSFLRTSYTGELFF. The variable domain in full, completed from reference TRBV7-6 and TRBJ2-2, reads GAGVSQSPRYKVTKRGQDVALRCDPISGHVSLYWYRQALGQGPEFLTYFNYEAQQDKSGLPNDRFSAERPEGSISTLTIQRTEQRDSAMYRCASSFLRTSYTGELFFGEGSRLTVL.